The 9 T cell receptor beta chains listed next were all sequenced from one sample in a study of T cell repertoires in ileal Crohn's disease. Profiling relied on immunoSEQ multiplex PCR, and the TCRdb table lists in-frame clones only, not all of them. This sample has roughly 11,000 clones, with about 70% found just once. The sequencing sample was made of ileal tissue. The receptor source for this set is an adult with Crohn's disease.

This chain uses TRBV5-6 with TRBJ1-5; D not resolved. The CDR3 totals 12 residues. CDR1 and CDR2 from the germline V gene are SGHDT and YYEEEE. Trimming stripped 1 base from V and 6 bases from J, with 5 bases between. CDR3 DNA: TGTGCCAGCAGCTTGTGGGCTCAGCCCCAGCATTTT. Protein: CASSLWAQPQHF.

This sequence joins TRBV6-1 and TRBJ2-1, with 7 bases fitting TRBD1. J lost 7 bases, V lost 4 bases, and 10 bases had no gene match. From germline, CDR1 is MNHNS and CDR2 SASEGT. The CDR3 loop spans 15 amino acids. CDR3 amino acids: CASSARSGQHNEQFF. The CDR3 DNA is TGTGCCAGCAGTGCCCGGTCGGGACAGCATAATGAGCAGTTCTTC.

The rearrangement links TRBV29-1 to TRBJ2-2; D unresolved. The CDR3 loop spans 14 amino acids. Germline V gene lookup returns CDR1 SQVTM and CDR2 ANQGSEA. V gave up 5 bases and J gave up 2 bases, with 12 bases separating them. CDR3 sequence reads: CSVISLLNTGELFF. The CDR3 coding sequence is TGCAGCGTTATTAGTTTACTTAACACCGGGGAGCTGTTTTTT.

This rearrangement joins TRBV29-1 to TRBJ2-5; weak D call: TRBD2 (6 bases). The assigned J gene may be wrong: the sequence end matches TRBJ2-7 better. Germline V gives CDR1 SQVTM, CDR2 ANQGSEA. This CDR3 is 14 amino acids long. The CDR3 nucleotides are TGCAGCGTTGGGGGCATCGGGGGTTGGTACGAGCAGTACTTC. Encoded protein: CSVGGIGGWYEQYF.

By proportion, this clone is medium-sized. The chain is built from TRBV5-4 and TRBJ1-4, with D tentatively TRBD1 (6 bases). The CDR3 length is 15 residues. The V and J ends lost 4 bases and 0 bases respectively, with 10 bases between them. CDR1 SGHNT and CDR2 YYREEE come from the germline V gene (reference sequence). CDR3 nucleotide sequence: TGTGCCAGCAGCCGGACAGACCCAACTAATGAAAAACTGTTTTTT. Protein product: CASSRTDPTNEKLFF.

CDR3 region: CASSHRDTRSGNTIYF. The CDR3 nucleotides are TGTGCCAGCAGCCACCGGGACACTCGCTCTGGAAACACCATATATTTT. V and J are TRBV4-2 and TRBJ1-3, with D perhaps TRBD1 (6 bases). This CDR3 is 16 amino acids long. The V end was cut by 3 bases, the J end by 0 bases, with 12 bases between. The germline gives CDR1 LGHNA, CDR2 YNFKEQ.

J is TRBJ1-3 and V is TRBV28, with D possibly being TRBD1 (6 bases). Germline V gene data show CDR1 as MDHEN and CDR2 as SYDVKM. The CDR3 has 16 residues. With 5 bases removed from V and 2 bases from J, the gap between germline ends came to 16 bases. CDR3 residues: CASSVSRGGAGNTIYF. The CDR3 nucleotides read TGTGCCAGCAGTGTATCCCGAGGGGGTGCTGGAAACACCATATATTTT.

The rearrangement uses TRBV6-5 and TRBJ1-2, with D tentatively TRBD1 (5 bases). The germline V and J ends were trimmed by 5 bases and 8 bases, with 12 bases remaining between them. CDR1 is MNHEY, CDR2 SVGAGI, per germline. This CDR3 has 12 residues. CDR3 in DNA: TGTGCCAGCAGTGGGGGGGGTCGCGGCTACACCTTC. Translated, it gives CASSGGGRGYTF.

In DNA form, the CDR3 reads TGTGCCAGCCCGGAGGGGAACTATGGCTACACCTTC. Translation: CASPEGNYGYTF. The chain joins TRBV7-9 to TRBJ1-2; maybe TRBD1 (5 bases). Germline assignment: CDR1 SEHNR and CDR2 FQNEAQ (reference sequence). V lost 8 bases, J lost 2 bases, and 9 bases lay in between. CDR3 length: 12 residues.